Included here is one TCR beta chain sequence, with context. The antigen is undetermined. CDR1 MDHEN and CDR2 SYDVKM come from the germline V gene. The CDR3 loop spans 13 amino acids. V was cut by 1 base and J by 4 bases, with 5 bases left in between. Unexposed donor CD4+ T cells date from about 2011-2018, before the COVID-19 pandemic. The protocol was immunoSEQ multiplex PCR, while the TCRdb copy is restricted to in-frame clones and leaves out a portion. The sample has around 62,000 clones, about 94% seen once; the top ten hold approximately 0.14%. These data come from a study of CD4 T cells in relation to SARS-CoV-2 and coronaviruses. Notes on the study in general: Roughly three fifths of donors had memory CD4+ clonotypes crossrecognizing SARS-CoV-2 and common cold coronavirus spike.

The chain carries TRBV28 and TRBJ1-3; D gene uncertain. The TCR originated in a human donor in good health. What was sequenced was naive CD4+ T cells from PBMCs. The subset here: naive CD4+ T cells isolated by negative enrichment. The CDR3 spells CASSLFSGNTIYF. The CDR3 coding sequence is TGTGCCAGCAGTTTATTCAGCGGAAACACCATATATTTT.